This T cell receptor (beta chain) originates from a study of human T cells and chemical hapten exposure. The overall study: Across its roughly 22 weeks, the study gave patients weekly diphenylcyclopropenone doses to the scalp. Notes on the study in general: Donors, who had alopecia, may show an immune response that differs from healthy people's. Expanded TCRs made up significantly more big CDR3 similarity clusters than controls did.

Trimming cost V 2 bases and J 5 bases, with 10 bases left between them. CDR1 and CDR2 (germline): MNHEY, SMNVEV (reference sequence). The CDR3 loop spans 13 amino acids. The library gave individual cDNA molecules unique molecular identifiers. TCRdb fed the RACE reads into MiXCR, producing one record per CDR3 protein. The table has some 300,000 distinct CDR3 sequences, over 5% seen once. This clonotype was found a few times. Its antigen is currently unknown. The time point: pre-sensitization, week 0. Described treatment: therapeutic diphenylcyclopropenone sensitization with weekly scalp DPC. The input for sequencing was whole blood, taken in connection with sensitization to the hapten diphenylcyclopropenone (DPC). This chain uses TRBV27 with TRBJ2-7; the D gene is possibly TRBD1 (6 bases). The origin of this receptor is a woman under 30 with alopecia areata. Some clones in this sample may be carry-over from other donors' samples. The DNA of the CDR3 is TGTGCCAGCAGTTTAGGGGGCTGGGACGAGCAGTACTTC. It is translated as CASSLGGWDEQYF.